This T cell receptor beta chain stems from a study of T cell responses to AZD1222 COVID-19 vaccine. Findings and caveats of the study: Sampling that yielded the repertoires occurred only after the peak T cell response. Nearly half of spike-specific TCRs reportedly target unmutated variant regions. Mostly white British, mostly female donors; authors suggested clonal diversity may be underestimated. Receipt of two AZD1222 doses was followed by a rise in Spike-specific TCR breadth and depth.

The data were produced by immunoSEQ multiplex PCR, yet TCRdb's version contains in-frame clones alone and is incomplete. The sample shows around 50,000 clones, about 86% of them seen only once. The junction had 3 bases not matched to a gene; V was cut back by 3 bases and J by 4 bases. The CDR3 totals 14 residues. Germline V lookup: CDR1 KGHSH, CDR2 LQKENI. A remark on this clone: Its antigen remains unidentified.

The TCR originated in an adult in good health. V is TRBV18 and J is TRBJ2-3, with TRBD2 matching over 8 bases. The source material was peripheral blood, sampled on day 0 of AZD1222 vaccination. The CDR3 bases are TGTGCCAGCTCACCTCGACTAGCGCCAGATACGCAGTATTTT. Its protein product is CASSPRLAPDTQYF.